This T cell receptor beta chain was identified in a study of blood T cell repertoires in COVID-19. The CDR3 length is 16 residues. V shed 2 bases and J 0 bases; nucleotides not matched to a gene: 4. Germline V gene sequence: CDR1 MNHEY, CDR2 SMNVEV (reference sequence). The data were produced by immunoSEQ multiplex PCR, yet TCRdb's version contains in-frame clones alone and is incomplete. The profile covers more than 200,000 clones, with 80% to 90% appearing a single time and over 1.1% taken by the ten largest. The sequence came from an elderly man with acute or convalescent COVID-19. What was sequenced was peripheral blood. The chain carries TRBV27 and TRBJ1-1; 9 positions agree with TRBD1. The CDR3 bases are TGTGCCAGCAGTTTAAGGGGGACAGGGCTGAACACTGAAGCTTTCTTT. It translates to CASSLRGTGLNTEAFF.